The 24 T cell receptor beta chains below were found in one sample sequenced in a study of blood T cell repertoires in COVID-19. Profiling relied on immunoSEQ multiplex PCR, and the TCRdb table lists in-frame clones only, not all of them. The data hold roughly 260,000 clones, with roughly 80% observed a single time. Specimen: peripheral blood. The receptors stem from a middle-aged woman with active or convalescent COVID-19.

The chain links TRBV2 to TRBJ1-2, with D perhaps matching TRBD1 (5 bases). The CDR3 has 15 residues. CDR1 SNHLY and CDR2 FYNNEI come from the germline V gene. V lost 1 base and J lost 2, with 11 bases in between. In DNA form, the CDR3 reads TGTGCCAGCAGTGAAGGCCAGGGCCAAAACTATGGCTACACCTTC. Its protein is CASSEGQGQNYGYTF.

CDR3: CSVGGHGELFF. The CDR3 coding sequence is TGCAGCGTTGGAGGCCACGGGGAGCTGTTTTTT. The V and J genes are TRBV29-1 and TRBJ2-2, with unresolved D. Germline V gene data show CDR1 as SQVTM and CDR2 as ANQGSEA. V lost 4 bases and J 7 bases, leaving 7 bases between the germline ends. The CDR3 runs 11 residues.

The rearrangement uses TRBV18 and TRBJ1-3, with D perhaps matching TRBD1 (5 bases). Trimming cost V 0 bases and J 3 bases, with 9 bases left between them. This CDR3 contains 15 residues. Per germline, CDR1 KGHSH and CDR2 LQKENI. The CDR3 DNA sequence: TGTGCCAGCTCACCACCGGGGGGAAATGGAAACACCATATATTTT. Amino acids: CASSPPGGNGNTIYF.

In this sample, this clone turned up a few times. The chain joins TRBV7-9 to TRBJ2-7, with 8 bases matching TRBD1. Germline V gene data show CDR1 as SEHNR and CDR2 as FQNEAQ (reference sequence). The CDR3 consists of 15 residues. J lost 3 bases, V lost 3 bases, and 7 bases had no gene match. Here the CDR3 DNA reads TGTGCCAGCAGCTTTGACCCGACAGGGGACTACGAGCAGTACTTC. It encodes CASSFDPTGDYEQYF. The full variable domain, with the rest looked up from reference TRBV7-9 and TRBJ2-7, is DTGVSQNPRHKITKRGQNVTFRCDPISEHNRLYWYRQTLGQGPEFLTYFQNEAQLEKSRLLSDRFSAERPKGSFSTLEIQRTEQGDSAMYLCASSFDPTGDYEQYFGPGTRLTVT.

This clone was detected a few times. This rearrangement joins TRBV7-2 to TRBJ1-2; D is ambiguous. Trimming shortened V by 4 bases and J by 7 bases, and 13 bases separated the two germline ends. The germline CDR1 and CDR2 sequences are SGHTA and FQGNSA. This CDR3 is built from 13 residues. The CDR3 reads CASSSGFGAGYTF. In DNA, the CDR3 is TGTGCCAGCAGCTCGGGTTTCGGAGCTGGCTACACCTTC.

This clone was detected a few times. The chain uses TRBV3-1 (or the pseudogene TRBV3-2) and TRBJ1-2; possible D gene TRBD1, 6 bases. Germline CDR1 LGHDT, CDR2 YNNKEL (reference sequence). The CDR3 is 14 amino acids. V was cut by 6 bases and J by 3 bases, with 14 bases left in between. Written as DNA, the CDR3 is TGTGCCAGCAGAATGGGAGGGGGGGACTATGGCTACACCTTC. Residues: CASRMGGGDYGYTF.

The gene calls are TRBV3-1 (or the pseudogene TRBV3-2) and TRBJ1-2, with 8 bases matching TRBD1. CDR3 size: 15 residues. V was clipped by 4 bases and J by 4 bases; unmatched bases: 8. Germline CDR1 is LGHDT and CDR2 is YNNKEL (reference sequence). The CDR3 coding sequence is TGTGCCAGCAGCCCCACGACAGGGGTCCCCTATGGCTACACCTTC. This translates into CASSPTTGVPYGYTF.

The gene calls are TRBV5-4 and TRBJ1-6, with TRBD1 matching 7 bases. The CDR3 totals 14 residues. From germline, CDR1 is SGHNT and CDR2 YYREEE (reference sequence). The junction had 3 bases not matched to a gene; V was cut back by 4 bases and J by 5 bases. CDR3 residues: CASSQGQNNSPLHF. The CDR3 bases are TGTGCCAGCAGCCAGGGACAGAATAATTCACCCCTCCACTTT.

The chain carries TRBV6-2 or TRBV6-3 and TRBJ2-7; no clear D. V lost 2 bases and J lost 0, with 14 bases in between. CDR1 MNHEY and CDR2 SVGEGT come from the germline V gene. This CDR3 has 16 amino acids. The CDR3 here is CASSYPSATGSYEQYF. CDR3 nucleotide sequence: TGTGCCAGCAGTTACCCGAGCGCCACGGGCTCCTACGAGCAGTACTTC.

This rearrangement joins TRBV7-9 to TRBJ2-3, with D uncertain. Trimming shortened V by 5 bases and J by 1 base, and 7 bases separated the two germline ends. CDR3 size: 13 residues. Germline V gene lookup returns CDR1 SEHNR and CDR2 FQNEAQ (reference sequence). This CDR3 reads CASSRSGTDTQYF. The CDR3 DNA reads as TGTGCCAGCAGCAGAAGCGGCACAGATACGCAGTATTTT.

The rearrangement links TRBV3-1 (or the pseudogene TRBV3-2) to TRBJ2-1, with 8 bases matching TRBD1. The CDR3 covers 15 residues. Trimming took 1 base from V and 3 from J; bases not matched to a gene: 2. Germline CDR1 is LGHDT and CDR2 is YNNKEL (reference sequence). The CDR3 loop reads CASSQAGGLYNEQFF. The CDR3 DNA reads TGTGCCAGCAGCCAAGCAGGGGGCCTCTACAATGAGCAGTTCTTC.

This sequence joins TRBV15 and TRBJ2-5; maybe TRBD2 (6 bases). V was clipped by 4 bases and J by 2 bases, with 17 bases between them. This CDR3 contains 16 residues. The germline CDR1 and CDR2 sequences are LNHNV and YYDKDF (reference sequence). The CDR3 DNA reads as TGTGCCACCAGCACCGATCTAAGGGACTTTCAAGAGACCCAGTACTTC. Translation: CATSTDLRDFQETQYF.

This chain uses TRBV18 with TRBJ2-5; D not certain. The V end lost 0 bases, the J end lost 2 bases, and 10 bases lay between the germline ends. The CDR3 has 15 amino acids. Germline V gene lookup returns CDR1 KGHSH and CDR2 LQKENI. CDR3 region: CASSPPNSPQETQYF. CDR3 nucleotides: TGTGCCAGCTCACCACCGAACAGCCCTCAAGAGACCCAGTACTTC.

The genes are TRBV7-9 and TRBJ2-4; D unclear. V was cut by 4 bases and J by 2 bases, with 12 bases left in between. This CDR3 has 15 residues. CDR1 and CDR2 from the germline V gene are SEHNR and FQNEAQ (reference sequence). The CDR3 reads CASSSGAGSKNIQYF. The CDR3 DNA sequence: TGTGCCAGCAGCTCGGGTGCCGGGTCCAAAAACATTCAGTACTTC.

V is TRBV3-1 (or the pseudogene TRBV3-2) and J is TRBJ2-6; 9 bases are a match to TRBD2. CDR3 length: 17 residues. V shed 4 bases and J 0 bases; nucleotides not matched to a gene: 4. Germline-derived CDR1 and CDR2 are LGHDT and YNNKEL (reference sequence). The CDR3 DNA reads as TGTGCCAGCAGCCCGGCTAGCGGGAACTCTGGGGCCAACGTCCTGACTTTC. This codes for CASSPASGNSGANVLTF.

The V gene is TRBV10-3, the J gene TRBJ1-2; 9 nucleotides align to TRBD1. The CDR3 sequence is 13 residues long. From germline, CDR1 is ENHRY and CDR2 SYGVKD. Trimming at V came to 5 bases and at J to 3 bases, leaving 1 base not matched to a gene. For the CDR3, the DNA is TGTGCCATCAGTACAGGGGGCGACTATGGCTACACCTTC. Its protein product is CAISTGGDYGYTF.

This clone was detected ten times or more. The chain employs TRBV10-3 and TRBJ2-2, with 8 bases aligning to TRBD1. Trimming removed 0 bases from V and 3 bases from J; junction bases left unmatched: 0. This CDR3 is built from 15 residues. Germline-derived CDR1 and CDR2 are ENHRY and SYGVKD. In nucleotides, the CDR3 is TGTGCCATCAGTGAGTCGGACAGGGACACCGGGGAGCTGTTTTTT. Protein: CAISESDRDTGELFF.

This chain uses TRBV5-1 with TRBJ1-4; D call uncertain. Germline assignment: CDR1 SGHRS and CDR2 YFSETQ. Trimming cost V 4 bases and J 0 bases, with 7 bases left between them. CDR3 size: 14 residues. The CDR3 spells CASSPQSTNEKLFF. Written as DNA, the CDR3 is TGCGCCAGCAGCCCCCAATCAACTAATGAAAAACTGTTTTTT.

J is TRBJ1-2 and V is TRBV28, with unresolved D. Between the trimmed V and J ends, which lost 4 bases and 2 bases, there was a span of 5 bases. Germline V gene lookup returns CDR1 MDHEN and CDR2 SYDVKM. The CDR3 is 12 residues long. The CDR3 region is CASSSGNYGYTF. CDR3 DNA sequence: TGTGCCAGCAGTTCCGGGAACTATGGCTACACCTTC.

The rearrangement links TRBV5-1 to TRBJ1-2; TRBD1 matches 9 bases. The CDR3 is made up of 13 amino acids. Germline-derived CDR1 and CDR2 are SGHRS and YFSETQ. The J segment lost 8 bases and the V segment lost 4 bases, leaving 6 bases of the junction unmatched. The CDR3: CASSLWTGEGYTF. CDR3 nucleotide sequence: TGCGCCAGCAGCCTCTGGACAGGGGAAGGCTACACCTTC.

In its sample, this clone was seen a few times. This rearrangement joins TRBV2 to TRBJ2-2, with TRBD1 matching over 11 bases. The germline V gene has CDR1 SNHLY and CDR2 FYNNEI. The CDR3 has 13 residues. The V segment lost 7 bases and the J segment 6 bases; nucleotides outside the gene matches: 1. CDR3 amino acids: CASKGQGAGELFF. The CDR3 DNA is TGTGCCAGCAAGGGACAGGGGGCCGGGGAGCTGTTTTTT.

The V call is TRBV30, the J call TRBJ1-3; TRBD1 matches at 7 bases. Germline V gene lookup returns CDR1 GTSNPN and CDR2 SVGIG (reference sequence). The CDR3 spans 14 residues. Trimming removed 5 bases from V and 3 bases from J; junction bases left unmatched: 7. The CDR3: CAWQTGSFGNTIYF. As DNA, the CDR3 is TGTGCCTGGCAGACAGGGAGCTTTGGAAACACCATATATTTT.

The chain employs TRBV7-2 and TRBJ2-7; 11 positions match TRBD2. This CDR3 contains 15 residues. CDR1 and CDR2 from the germline V gene are SGHTA and FQGNSA. The V gene end was trimmed by 1 base and the J gene end by 2 bases; junction bases not matched to a gene: 1. CDR3 protein: CASSLGSGGAYEQYF. The DNA of the CDR3 is TGTGCCAGCAGCTTAGGTAGCGGGGGGGCCTACGAGCAGTACTTC.

The genes are TRBV2 and TRBJ1-5, with 7 bases identical to TRBD1. J lost 1 base, V lost 6 bases, and 0 bases had no gene match. Germline assignment: CDR1 SNHLY and CDR2 FYNNEI. CDR3 length: 13 residues. The CDR3 here is CASRTGSNQPQHF. CDR3 sequence (DNA): TGTGCCAGCAGGACAGGGAGCAATCAGCCCCAGCATTTT.